The next 8 T cell receptor beta chains were all read from a single sample in a study of control samples from healthy donors and cancer patients (dated by TCRdb to between 2020 and 2021). The library was obtained by the immunoSEQ multiplex PCR assay. The table was pulled from immuneACCESS by TCRdb, which kept in-frame rearrangements only. Such tables lose some clones; where checked, under half of the loss comes from unresolved V genes, and the rest has no known cause. This sample gives under 450,000 clones in total; more than 80% of them show up just once. Of the sample, 5% to 8% is held by the ten largest clones. Sequencing used PBMCs. These receptors all stem from a man aged 35-49 years with head and neck cancer.

The J gene is TRBJ2-7, the V gene TRBV13; perhaps TRBD2 as D (7 bases). Germline CDR1 PRHDT, CDR2 FYEKMQ (reference sequence). Trimming removed 3 bases from V and 5 bases from J, with 17 bases in between. The CDR3 spans 15 residues. CDR3 amino acids: CASSFEGGGRHEQYF. The DNA of the CDR3 is TGTGCCAGCAGCTTCGAAGGGGGAGGGAGGCACGAGCAGTACTTC.

Here the CDR3 DNA reads TGTGCCAGCAGCGTATGGGCGGGTCAGGGAGAGACCCAGTACTTC. Its protein product is CASSVWAGQGETQYF. The V call is TRBV9, the J call TRBJ2-5; perhaps D is TRBD1 or TRBD2 (5 bases each). Germline V gives CDR1 SGDLS, CDR2 YYNGEE. Trimming shortened V by 1 base and J by 4 bases, and 14 bases separated the two germline ends. This CDR3 is 15 amino acids long.

The chain recombines TRBV5-5 with TRBJ1-6; 12 nucleotides align to TRBD1. The germline V gene encodes CDR1 SGHKS and CDR2 YYEKEE (reference sequence). Trimming cost V 2 bases and J 7 bases; bases outside gene matches: 10. There are 18 residues in the CDR3. CDR3: CASSFFPGQGAKNSPLHF. DNA for the CDR3: TGTGCCAGCAGCTTTTTCCCGGGACAGGGGGCGAAAAATTCACCCCTCCACTTT.

The V and J genes are TRBV3-1 (or the pseudogene TRBV3-2) and TRBJ2-7; D is undetermined. This CDR3 comprises 14 residues. The germline V gene encodes CDR1 LGHDT and CDR2 YNNKEL (reference sequence). Trimming removed 0 bases from V and 3 bases from J, with 9 bases in between. CDR3 region: CASSQELQSYEQYF. In nucleotides, the CDR3 is TGTGCCAGCAGCCAAGAACTCCAAAGCTACGAGCAGTACTTC.

The chain has TRBV19 and TRBJ2-1; no firm D call. The CDR3 is 13 amino acids. V was trimmed by 3 bases and J by 10 bases, leaving 13 bases between them. Germline V gene lookup returns CDR1 LNHDA and CDR2 SQIVND (reference sequence). This chain's CDR3 is CASSMTQVREQFF. In nucleotides, the CDR3 is TGTGCCAGTAGTATGACCCAGGTAAGGGAGCAGTTCTTC.

V and J are TRBV29-1 and TRBJ2-7; D is unresolved. V was shortened by 7 bases and J by 1 base, with 26 bases between the two germline ends. Germline values: CDR1 SQVTM, CDR2 ANQGSEA. CDR3 length: 17 residues. The CDR3 region has the DNA TGCAGCGCCACAGCCTTCCTTCCTTCCATCGCATCCTACGAGCAGTACTTC. Translated: CSATAFLPSIASYEQYF.

This clone was found once. This sequence joins TRBV10-3 and TRBJ1-2; D possibly corresponds to TRBD1 (6 bases). This CDR3 contains 13 residues. Between the trimmed V and J ends, which lost 6 bases and 6 bases, there was a span of 14 bases. Germline V gene data show CDR1 as ENHRY and CDR2 as SYGVKD. The CDR3 sequence is CAIREGGENGYTF. The DNA of the CDR3 is TGTGCCATCAGGGAGGGGGGGGAAAATGGCTACACCTTC.

This chain uses TRBV27 with TRBJ2-3; D ambiguous. This CDR3 region has 10 residues. CDR1 is MNHEY and CDR2 is SMNVEV in the germline V gene (reference sequence). Deletions cut 4 bases from V and 11 bases from J, with 7 bases between. The CDR3 here is CASSSPKQYF. Here the CDR3 DNA reads TGTGCCAGCAGTTCCCCTAAGCAGTATTTT.